This is a list of T cell receptor beta chains from one sample in a study of response to subunit inactivated influenza vaccine. Via MiXCR, TCRdb re-called the RT-PCR reads, giving one row per CDR3 protein. The repertoire holds around 500,000 distinct CDR3 sequences, about 10% seen once, with over 9.5% in the top ten. Material: PBMCs from blood, obtained about 40 days after vaccination. All receptors derive from a man aged 50 to 60 who received an inactivated influenza vaccine. Both conserved end residues are part of each CDR3. Fields, in order: V gene, D gene, CDR3 length, J gene, clone size, CDR3 protein, CDR3 DNA. A D gene is named only where the DNA matches it firmly. Clone size, where shown, is once, few, many, or a class for clones that have expanded.

v_gene: TRBV20-1
d_gene: TRBD1
len: 14
j_gene: TRBJ2-5
abundance: few
CDR3aa: CSANTGTAEETQYF
CDR3nt: TGCAGTGCTAATACCGGGACAGCGGAAGAGACCCAGTACTTC

v_gene: TRBV28
d_gene: TRBD1
len: 16
j_gene: TRBJ2-7
abundance: few
CDR3aa: CASSLPTGQGLYEQYF
CDR3nt: TGTGCCAGCAGTTTACCCACGGGACAGGGGCTCTACGAGCAGTACTTC

v_gene: TRBV11-2
d_gene: TRBD1
len: 14
j_gene: TRBJ1-1
abundance: many
CDR3aa: CASSPRTGWTEAFF
CDR3nt: TGTGCCAGCAGCCCTCGGACAGGCTGGACTGAAGCTTTCTTT

v_gene: TRBV4-1
d_gene: TRBD1
len: 16
j_gene: TRBJ2-3
abundance: many
CDR3aa: CASSQDRGLGTDTQYF
CDR3nt: TGCGCCAGCAGCCAAGACAGGGGGCTGGGCACAGATACGCAGTATTTT

v_gene: TRBV7-8
d_gene: -
len: 14
j_gene: TRBJ2-7
abundance: few
CDR3aa: CASSFLTPTYEQYF
CDR3nt: TGTGCCAGCAGCTTTTTGACACCCACCTACGAGCAGTACTTC

v_gene: TRBV28
d_gene: -
len: 13
j_gene: TRBJ1-2
abundance: once
CDR3aa: CASTADRNYGYTF
CDR3nt: TGTGCCAGCACCGCGGACAGAAACTATGGCTACACCTTC

v_gene: TRBV7-2
d_gene: -
len: 17
j_gene: TRBJ1-2
abundance: -
CDR3aa: CASSLALVQGANYGYTF
CDR3nt: TGTGCCAGCAGCTTAGCGCTGGTTCAGGGAGCTAACTATGGCTACACCTTC

v_gene: TRBV20-1
d_gene: -
len: 14
j_gene: TRBJ2-7
abundance: few
CDR3aa: CSARSSGYSYEQYF
CDR3nt: TGCAGTGCTAGGTCCAGCGGGTACTCCTACGAGCAGTACTTC

v_gene: TRBV20-1
d_gene: TRBD2
len: 17
j_gene: TRBJ2-3
abundance: -
CDR3aa: CCARDGVAGGRVDTQYF
CDR3nt: TGCTGTGCTAGAGATGGGGTAGCGGGAGGTCGGGTAGATACGCAGTATTTT

v_gene: TRBV9
d_gene: TRBD2
len: 18
j_gene: TRBJ2-1
abundance: -
CDR3aa: CASSGTGTSGRGYNEQFF
CDR3nt: TGTGCCAGCAGCGGAACCGGGACTAGCGGGAGGGGATACAATGAGCAGTTCTTC

v_gene: TRBV6-6
d_gene: TRBD1
len: 11
j_gene: TRBJ1-1
abundance: -
CDR3aa: CATWTGAEAFF
CDR3nt: TGTGCCACCTGGACAGGGGCTGAAGCTTTCTTT

v_gene: TRBV20-1
d_gene: TRBD2
len: 17
j_gene: TRBJ2-2
abundance: -
CDR3aa: CSARDSAAGGQTGELFF
CDR3nt: TGCAGTGCTAGAGATTCTGCAGCGGGAGGGCAGACCGGGGAGCTGTTTTTT

v_gene: TRBV3-1
d_gene: -
len: 15
j_gene: TRBJ2-5
abundance: -
CDR3aa: CASSQDILASETQYF
CDR3nt: TGTGCCAGCAGCCAAGATATCCTAGCTTCAGAGACCCAGTACTTC

v_gene: TRBV10-3
d_gene: TRBD2
len: 16
j_gene: TRBJ2-3
abundance: many
CDR3aa: CAISAGAGAVGDTQYF
CDR3nt: TGTGCCATCAGTGCCGGGGCGGGAGCAGTAGGGGATACGCAGTATTTT

v_gene: TRBV6-2/TRBV6-3
d_gene: TRBD2
len: 16
j_gene: TRBJ2-1
abundance: few
CDR3aa: CASSSRSRSGGLEQFF
CDR3nt: TGTGCCAGCAGTTCAAGGAGTAGGAGCGGGGGACTTGAGCAGTTCTTC

v_gene: TRBV10-3
d_gene: TRBD2
len: 16
j_gene: TRBJ2-1
abundance: -
CDR3aa: CAISEGWTSGRGEQFF
CDR3nt: TGTGCCATCAGTGAGGGATGGACTAGCGGGAGGGGTGAGCAGTTCTTC